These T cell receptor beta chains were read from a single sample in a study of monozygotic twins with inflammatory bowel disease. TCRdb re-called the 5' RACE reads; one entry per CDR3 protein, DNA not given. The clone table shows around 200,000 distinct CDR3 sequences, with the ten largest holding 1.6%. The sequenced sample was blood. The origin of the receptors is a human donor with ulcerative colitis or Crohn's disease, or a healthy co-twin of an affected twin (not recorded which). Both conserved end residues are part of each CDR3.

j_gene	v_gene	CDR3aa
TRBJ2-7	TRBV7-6	CASSSGTGLPYEQYF
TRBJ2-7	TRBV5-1	CASSLGSRMPHEQYF
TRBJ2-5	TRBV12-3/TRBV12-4	CASSPRWGSGETQYF
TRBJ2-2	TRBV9	CASSAPVAGATGELFF
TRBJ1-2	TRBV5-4	CASSLNRGQNYGYTF
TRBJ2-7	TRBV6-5	CASSYSPGGSDEQYF
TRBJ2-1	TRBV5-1	CASSLAGINEQFF
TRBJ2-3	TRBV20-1	CSARTSGGPDTQYF
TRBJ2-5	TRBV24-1	CATSETWGTAQKETQYF
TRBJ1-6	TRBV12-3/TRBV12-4	CASSFSTVGSPLHF
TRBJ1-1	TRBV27	CASSGGAFEGTEAFF
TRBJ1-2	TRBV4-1	CASSQDKQGDYGYTF
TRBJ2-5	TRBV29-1	CSVGWTGGNQETQYF
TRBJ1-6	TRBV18	CASSRDRGNSPLHF
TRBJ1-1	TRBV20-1	CSARDRLGTGTGITEAFF
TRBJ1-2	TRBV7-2	CASSLRRTGQRTSYTF
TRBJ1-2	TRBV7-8	CASSRIRGGGRDNGYTF
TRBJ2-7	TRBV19	CATQAGGEQYF
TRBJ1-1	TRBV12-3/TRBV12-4	CASSPRLMDTNTEAFF
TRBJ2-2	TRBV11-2	CASSPRTSPSTGELFF
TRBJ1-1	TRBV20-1	CSARSPGQVDAEAFF
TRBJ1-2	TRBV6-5	CASTPRGGYGYTF
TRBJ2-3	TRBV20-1	CSARGPPTDTQYF
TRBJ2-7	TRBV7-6	CASSSNPPGVSYEQYF
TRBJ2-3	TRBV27	CASTTTRDVTQYF
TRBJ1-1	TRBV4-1	CASSPLSSWDRDNTEAFF
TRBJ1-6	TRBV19	CASRGGLSPLHF
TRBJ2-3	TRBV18	CASSPSVNTQYF
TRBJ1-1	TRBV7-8	CASSLAAGGGTEAFF
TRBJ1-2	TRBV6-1	CASSVGQSALYGYTF
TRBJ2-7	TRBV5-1	CASRPQGTVLYEQYF
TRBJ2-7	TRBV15	CATSRDTGHEQHF
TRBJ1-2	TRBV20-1	CSADYREPYGYTF
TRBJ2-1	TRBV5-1	CASSLAWTNEQFF
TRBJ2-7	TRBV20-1	CSARKNSGEQYF
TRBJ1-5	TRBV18	CASSPPGQDQPQHF
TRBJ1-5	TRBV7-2	CASSLYVSNQPQHF
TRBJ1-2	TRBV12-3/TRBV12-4	CASSLRTGGFHNYGYTF
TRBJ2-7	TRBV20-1	CSAEGRTPREQYF
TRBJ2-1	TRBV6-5	CASGVREKNEQFF
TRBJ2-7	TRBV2	CASRVLAGGAYEQYF
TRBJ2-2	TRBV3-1	CASSQADRDTGELFF
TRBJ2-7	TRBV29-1	CSVVAGNKAYEQYF
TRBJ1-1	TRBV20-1	CSARGQGAKNTEAFF
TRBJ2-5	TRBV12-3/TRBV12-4	CASRWSGETQYF
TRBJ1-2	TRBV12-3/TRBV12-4	CASSSYDRNYGYTF
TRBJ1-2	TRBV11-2	CASSLYTGTGPSVF
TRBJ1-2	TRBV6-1	CASTQGGTGTFYGYTF
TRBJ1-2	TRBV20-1	CSARGDGTGNYGYTF
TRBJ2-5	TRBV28	CASSDMAGRQETQYF
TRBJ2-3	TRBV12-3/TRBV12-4	CASSFRGRGGPDTQYF
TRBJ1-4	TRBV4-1	CASSHRNEKLFF
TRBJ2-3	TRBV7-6	CASSLGTSWGTDTQYF
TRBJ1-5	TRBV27	CASSLTQGDLPQHF
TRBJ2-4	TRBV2	CASSDLWGGLQNIQYF